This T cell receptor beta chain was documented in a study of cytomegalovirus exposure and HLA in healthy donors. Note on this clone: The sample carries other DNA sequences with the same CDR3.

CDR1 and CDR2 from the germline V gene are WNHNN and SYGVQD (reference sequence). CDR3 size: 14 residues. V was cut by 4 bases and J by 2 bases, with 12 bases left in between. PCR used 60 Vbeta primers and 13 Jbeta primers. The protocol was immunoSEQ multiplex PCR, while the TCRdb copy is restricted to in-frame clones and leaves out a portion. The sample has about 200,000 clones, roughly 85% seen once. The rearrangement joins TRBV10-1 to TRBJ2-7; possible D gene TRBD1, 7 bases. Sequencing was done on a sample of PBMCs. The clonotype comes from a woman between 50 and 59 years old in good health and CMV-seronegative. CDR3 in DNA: TGCGCCAGCAGTGGCGGGACAGCTACCTACGAGCAGTACTTC. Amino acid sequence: CASSGGTATYEQYF.